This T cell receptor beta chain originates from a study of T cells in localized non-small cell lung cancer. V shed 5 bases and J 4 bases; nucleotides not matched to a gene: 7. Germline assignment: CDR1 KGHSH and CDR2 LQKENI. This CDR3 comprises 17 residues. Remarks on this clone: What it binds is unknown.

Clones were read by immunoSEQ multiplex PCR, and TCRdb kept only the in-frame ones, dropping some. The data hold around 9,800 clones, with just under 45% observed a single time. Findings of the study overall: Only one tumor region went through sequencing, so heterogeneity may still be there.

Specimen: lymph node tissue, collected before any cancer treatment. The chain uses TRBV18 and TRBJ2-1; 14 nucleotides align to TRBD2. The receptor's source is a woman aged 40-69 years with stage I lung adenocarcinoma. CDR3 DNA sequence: TGTGCCAGCTCAAACATCGGGACTAGCGGGGGATACAATGAGCAGTTCTTC. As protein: CASSNIGTSGGYNEQFF.